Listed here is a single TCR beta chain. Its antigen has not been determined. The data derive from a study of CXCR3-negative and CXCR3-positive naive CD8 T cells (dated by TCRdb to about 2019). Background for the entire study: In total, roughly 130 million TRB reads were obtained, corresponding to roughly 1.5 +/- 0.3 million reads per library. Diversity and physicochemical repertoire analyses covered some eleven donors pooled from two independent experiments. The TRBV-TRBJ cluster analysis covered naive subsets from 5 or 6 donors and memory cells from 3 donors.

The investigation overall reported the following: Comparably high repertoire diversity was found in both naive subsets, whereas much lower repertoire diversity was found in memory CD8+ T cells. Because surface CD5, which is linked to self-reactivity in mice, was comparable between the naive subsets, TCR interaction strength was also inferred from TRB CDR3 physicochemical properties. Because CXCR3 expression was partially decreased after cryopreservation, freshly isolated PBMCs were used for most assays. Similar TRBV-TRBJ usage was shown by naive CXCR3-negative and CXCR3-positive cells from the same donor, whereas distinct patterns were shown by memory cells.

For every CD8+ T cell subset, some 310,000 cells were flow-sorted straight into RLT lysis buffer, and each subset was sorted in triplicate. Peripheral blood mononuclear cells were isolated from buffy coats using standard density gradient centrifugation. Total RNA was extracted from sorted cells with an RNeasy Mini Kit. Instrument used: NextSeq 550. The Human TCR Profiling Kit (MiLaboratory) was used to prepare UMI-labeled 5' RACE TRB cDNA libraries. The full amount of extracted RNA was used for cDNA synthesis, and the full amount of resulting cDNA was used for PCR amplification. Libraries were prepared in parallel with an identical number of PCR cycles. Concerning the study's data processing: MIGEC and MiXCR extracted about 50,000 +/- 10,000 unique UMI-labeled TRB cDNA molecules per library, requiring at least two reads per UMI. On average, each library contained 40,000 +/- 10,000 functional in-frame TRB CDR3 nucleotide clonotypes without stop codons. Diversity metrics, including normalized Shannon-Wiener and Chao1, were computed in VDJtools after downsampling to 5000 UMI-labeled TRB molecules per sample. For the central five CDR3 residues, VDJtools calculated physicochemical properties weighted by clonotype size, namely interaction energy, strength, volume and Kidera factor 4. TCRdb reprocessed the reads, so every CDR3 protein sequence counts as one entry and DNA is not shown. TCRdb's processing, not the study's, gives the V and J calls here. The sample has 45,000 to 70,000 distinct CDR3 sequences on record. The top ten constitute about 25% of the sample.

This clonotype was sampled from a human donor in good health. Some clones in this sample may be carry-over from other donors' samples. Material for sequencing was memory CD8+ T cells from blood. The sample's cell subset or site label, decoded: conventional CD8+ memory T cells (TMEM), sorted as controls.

The CDR3 region: CASSLFATSGAPSYEQYF. The chain is assembled from TRBV28 and TRBJ2-7; TCRdb calls TRBD2, which cannot be checked without DNA. The germline V gene supplies CDR1 MDHEN and CDR2 SYDVKM. The CDR3, from cysteine to phenylalanine, totals 18 residues. This entry has no DNA.